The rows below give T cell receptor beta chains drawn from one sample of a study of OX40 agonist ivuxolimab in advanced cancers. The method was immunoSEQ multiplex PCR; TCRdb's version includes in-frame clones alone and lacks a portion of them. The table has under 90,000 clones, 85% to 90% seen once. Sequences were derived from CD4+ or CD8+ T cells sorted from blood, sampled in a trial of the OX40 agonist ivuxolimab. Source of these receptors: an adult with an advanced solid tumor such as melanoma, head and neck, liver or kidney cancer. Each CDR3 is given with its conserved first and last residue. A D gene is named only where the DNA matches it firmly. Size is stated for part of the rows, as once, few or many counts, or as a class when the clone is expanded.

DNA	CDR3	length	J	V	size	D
TGTGCCAGCAGCGTTGGGGCGGGCGGTTATAATGAGCAGTTCTTC	CASSVGAGGYNEQFF	15	TRBJ2-1	TRBV9	.	.
TGTGCCAGCACCAAGGGAGCAGGGGTTACTTGGCGGGTTGGGAACACTGAAGCTTTCTTT	CASTKGAGVTWRVGNTEAFF	20	TRBJ1-1	TRBV27	.	.
TGTGCCAGCAGCCCCCGGACTAGCCGATACACAGATACGCAGTATTTT	CASSPRTSRYTDTQYF	16	TRBJ2-3	TRBV9	.	TRBD2
TGTGCCAGCTCTACAGGGCCCGGGGCCAACGTCCTGACTTTC	CASSTGPGANVLTF	14	TRBJ2-6	TRBV27	.	.
TGTGCCAGCAGCTTAACGGGACTAGCGGGAGCACGAGAGCAGTTCTTC	CASSLTGLAGAREQFF	16	TRBJ2-1	TRBV7-2	.	TRBD2
TGTGCCAGTAGTAACAGGGGGCGAACAGATACGCAGTATTTT	CASSNRGRTDTQYF	14	TRBJ2-3	TRBV19	.	TRBD1
TGTGCCAGCACCGGAGGGACAGGCACGTACAATGAGCAGTTCTTC	CASTGGTGTYNEQFF	15	TRBJ2-1	TRBV9	.	TRBD1
TGCGCCAGCAGCTTGGAGGGGACTAGTGGGAATACGCAGTATTTT	CASSLEGTSGNTQYF	15	TRBJ2-3	TRBV5-1	.	TRBD2
TGTGCCAGCGGCCAAGAGACCCAGTACTTC	CASGQETQYF	10	TRBJ2-5	TRBV7-2	.	.
TGTGCCAGCTCACCGGACGGCCCAGTCAATCAGCCCCAGCATTTT	CASSPDGPVNQPQHF	15	TRBJ1-5	TRBV18	.	.
TGTGCTAGCAGCCGTGGACAGAACCAAGAGACCCAGTACTTC	CASSRGQNQETQYF	14	TRBJ2-5	TRBV7-7	.	.
TGTGCCAGCAGTGATAGACAGGGAAGGATAGCAGATACGCAGTATTTT	CASSDRQGRIADTQYF	16	TRBJ2-3	TRBV28	.	TRBD1
TGTGCCAGCAGCACCTCGGACAGGAGGATGAACACTGAAGCTTTCTTT	CASSTSDRRMNTEAFF	16	TRBJ1-1	TRBV27	.	TRBD1
TGCGCCAGCAGCTTGGAGGACGCTATAGGGTACGAGCAGTACTTC	CASSLEDAIGYEQYF	15	TRBJ2-7	TRBV5-1	.	.
TGTGCCAGTATCAAGACAGGGTTGGGTGGTCAGCCCCAGCATTTT	CASIKTGLGGQPQHF	15	TRBJ1-5	TRBV28	.	TRBD1
TGCGCCAGCAGCCTACCCAGGGGAGAGACCCAGTACTTC	CASSLPRGETQYF	13	TRBJ2-5	TRBV5-1	few	.
TGTGCCAGCAGCTTGGAACAGGGACGTGGCTATGGCTACACCTTC	CASSLEQGRGYGYTF	15	TRBJ1-2	TRBV5-4	few	.
TGTGCCAGCACCACCAAACTAGCGGGAACCGGGGAGACCCAGTACTTC	CASTTKLAGTGETQYF	16	TRBJ2-5	TRBV27	.	TRBD2
TGTGCCAGCAGCGTAGAGTCTGATCCTTATAGCAATCAGCCCCAGCATTTT	CASSVESDPYSNQPQHF	17	TRBJ1-5	TRBV9	.	.
TGTGCCAGTAGCAACCTGTTGGGTAGCGGGCTCCACGAGCAGTACTTC	CASSNLLGSGLHEQYF	16	TRBJ2-7	TRBV19	.	TRBD2
TGTGCCAGCAGTGCCCCTAGACAGCGTCGATCCGACGAGCAGTACTTC	CASSAPRQRRSDEQYF	16	TRBJ2-7	TRBV28	.	.
TGTGCCAGCAACGCCGCCGGGACAGCGAACACTGAAGCTTTCTTT	CASNAAGTANTEAFF	15	TRBJ1-1	TRBV9	.	TRBD1
TGTGCCAGCAGCTTAGGGTCGTTCCGGGCCCATCGGGCCGGGGAGCTGTTTTTT	CASSLGSFRAHRAGELFF	18	TRBJ2-2	TRBV7-9	.	.
TGTGCCAGCTCACCAGGGGAAGGTACTAATGAAAAACTGTTTTTT	CASSPGEGTNEKLFF	15	TRBJ1-4	TRBV18	.	.
TGTGCCAGTTCTGGGGGAAAACTAACCCTAAGCACAGATACGCAGTATTTT	CASSGGKLTLSTDTQYF	17	TRBJ2-3	TRBV28	.	.